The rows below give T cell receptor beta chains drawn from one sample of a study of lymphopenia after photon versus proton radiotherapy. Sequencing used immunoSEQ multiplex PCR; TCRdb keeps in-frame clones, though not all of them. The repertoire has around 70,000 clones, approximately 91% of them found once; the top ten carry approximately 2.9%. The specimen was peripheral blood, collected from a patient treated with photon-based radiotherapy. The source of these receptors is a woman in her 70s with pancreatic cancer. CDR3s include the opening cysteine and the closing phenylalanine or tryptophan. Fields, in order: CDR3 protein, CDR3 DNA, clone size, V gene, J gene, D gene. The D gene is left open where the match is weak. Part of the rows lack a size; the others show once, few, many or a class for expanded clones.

CASSYTPEGREAFF	TGTGCCAGCAGTTACACACCTGAGGGCCGGGAGGCTTTCTTT	NA	TRBV6-5	TRBJ1-1	NA
CASSYRYGSYNEQFF	TGTGCCAGCAGCTACCGGTACGGGTCCTACAATGAGCAGTTCTTC	NA	TRBV7-2	TRBJ2-1	NA
CASSSGGAGFGDEAFF	TGTGCCAGCAGCTCAGGGGGCGCGGGGTTTGGGGATGAAGCTTTCTTT	NA	TRBV28	TRBJ1-1	TRBD1
CASSWTPDTQYF	TGTGCCAGCAGCTGGACCCCAGATACGCAGTATTTT	NA	TRBV5-5	TRBJ2-3	NA
CASSYQASDEKLFF	TGTGCCAGCAGTTACCAGGCGTCGGATGAAAAACTGTTTTTT	NA	TRBV6-5	TRBJ1-4	NA
CASSKARPSRETQYF	TGTGCCAGCAGCAAAGCGCGCCCAAGTAGGGAGACCCAGTACTTC	NA	TRBV21-1	TRBJ2-5	NA
CASSVYGVREKLFF	TGTGCCAGCAGTGTTTATGGGGTCAGAGAAAAACTGTTTTTT	NA	TRBV6-1	TRBJ1-4	NA
CASRLAGEGDTQYF	TGTGCCAGCAGACTAGCGGGAGAGGGAGATACGCAGTATTTT	NA	TRBV6-6	TRBJ2-3	TRBD2
CASRDTGRANEKLFF	TGTGCCAGTAGGGACACAGGGAGAGCTAATGAAAAACTGTTTTTT	NA	TRBV19	TRBJ1-4	NA
CASSWKLRGETQYF	TGCGCCAGCAGCTGGAAATTACGGGGGGAGACCCAGTACTTC	NA	TRBV5-1	TRBJ2-5	NA
CASSRSIADTQYF	TGTGCCAGCAGCCGTTCTATTGCAGATACGCAGTATTTT	NA	TRBV7-9	TRBJ2-3	NA
CASTPPDGNTEAFF	TGTGCCAGCACCCCCCCCGACGGAAACACTGAAGCTTTCTTT	NA	TRBV28	TRBJ1-1	NA
CASSSRGSRVHYGYTF	TGTGCCAGCAGCTCCCGGGGTTCACGCGTCCACTATGGCTACACCTTC	NA	TRBV7-9	TRBJ1-2	NA
CAWRDGSPDTQYF	TGTGCCTGGAGAGACGGGAGCCCAGATACGCAGTATTTT	NA	TRBV30	TRBJ2-3	NA
CAWSRGQHYGYTF	TGTGCCTGGAGTAGGGGACAGCACTATGGCTACACCTTC	NA	TRBV30	TRBJ1-2	TRBD1
CASSPNYEQYF	TGTGCCAGCAGCCCTAACTACGAGCAGTACTTC	few	TRBV7-9	TRBJ2-7	NA
CASSQVGGRAERETQYF	TGCGCCAGCAGCCAAGTTGGCGGGAGGGCCGAGCGAGAGACCCAGTACTTC	NA	TRBV4-3	TRBJ2-5	TRBD2
CASSPYVGAGRVNEQFF	TGTGCCAGCAGCCCCTATGTCGGGGCGGGCCGAGTCAATGAGCAGTTCTTC	NA	TRBV7-3	TRBJ2-1	NA
CASSQSIWPSGRFGELFF	TGCGCCAGCAGTCAATCGATATGGCCTAGCGGGAGATTCGGGGAGCTGTTTTTT	NA	TRBV23-1	TRBJ2-2	TRBD2
CASLPRGTNNYEQYF	TGTGCCAGCCTTCCCCGGGGGACAAATAACTACGAGCAGTACTTC	NA	TRBV28	TRBJ2-7	NA
CASSIVQGGTGELFF	TGTGCCAGTAGTATAGTACAGGGAGGCACCGGGGAGCTGTTTTTT	NA	TRBV19	TRBJ2-2	NA
CASSLGLGGNTGELFF	TGTGCCAGCAGTTTGGGTCTCGGAGGGAACACCGGGGAGCTGTTTTTT	once	TRBV28	TRBJ2-2	NA
CASSYFAGEQYF	TGTGCCAGCAGTTACTTCGCGGGCGAGCAGTACTTC	NA	TRBV6-5	TRBJ2-7	NA
CASSQGQSYNEQFF	TGCGCCAGCAGCCAAGGCCAGTCCTACAATGAGCAGTTCTTC	once	TRBV4-1	TRBJ2-1	NA
CASGFGRAQRNEQFF	TGTGCTAGTGGTTTCGGGAGGGCGCAGCGCAATGAGCAGTTCTTC	NA	TRBV12-5	TRBJ2-1	TRBD2
CASSPTALRQGSGNTIYF	TGTGCCAGCAGCCCTACGGCCCTCCGACAGGGCTCTGGAAACACCATATATTTT	few	TRBV27	TRBJ1-3	TRBD1
CASSDYDPGARAFF	TGTGCCAGCAGTGATTACGACCCCGGGGCGCGGGCTTTCTTT	NA	TRBV6-1	TRBJ1-1	NA
CAISGTSGSQQYF	TGTGCCATCAGCGGGACTAGCGGGAGCCAGCAGTACTTC	NA	TRBV10-3	TRBJ2-7	TRBD2
CASSLGGKLNTEAFF	TGTGCCAGCAGCTTAGGTGGGAAGTTGAACACTGAAGCTTTCTTT	NA	TRBV7-2	TRBJ1-1	NA
CASGQGGPGNTIYF	TGTGCCTCTGGACAGGGAGGCCCTGGAAACACCATATATTTT	once	TRBV10-3	TRBJ1-3	TRBD1
CASSLTSGSTDTQYF	TGTGCCAGCAGCTTGACTAGCGGGAGCACAGATACGCAGTATTTT	NA	TRBV7-2	TRBJ2-3	TRBD2
CASSPQGGTEAFF	TGTGCCAGCTCACCACAGGGGGGGACTGAAGCTTTCTTT	NA	TRBV18	TRBJ1-1	NA
CASSLYRGGYGYTF	TGTGCCAGCAGTCTGTACAGGGGTGGCTATGGCTACACCTTC	NA	TRBV28	TRBJ1-2	TRBD1
CASSPLEKGGQETQYF	TGTGCCAGCTCACCACTGGAGAAGGGAGGGCAAGAGACCCAGTACTTC	NA	TRBV18	TRBJ2-5	TRBD2
CASSEVRLVSSYNEQFF	TGTGCCAGCAGTGAAGTCCGACTTGTGAGCTCCTACAATGAGCAGTTCTTC	once	TRBV2	TRBJ2-1	NA
CASSFPAGPTDTQYF	TGTGCCAGCAGTTTCCCAGCGGGGCCCACAGATACGCAGTATTTT	NA	TRBV28	TRBJ2-3	TRBD2
CASSHRLAGIETQYF	TGTGCCAGCAGCCATCGACTAGCGGGAATTGAGACCCAGTACTTC	NA	TRBV28	TRBJ2-5	TRBD2
CASSQPGLAGLGAKNIQYF	TGCGCCAGCAGCCAACCGGGACTAGCGGGCTTAGGTGCCAAAAACATTCAGTACTTC	NA	TRBV4-1	TRBJ2-4	TRBD2
CASSFAGANNEKLFF	TGTGCCAGCAGTTTTGCAGGGGCGAACAATGAAAAACTGTTTTTT	NA	TRBV27	TRBJ1-4	NA
CASSQDPGSGEQYF	TGCGCCAGCAGCCAAGACCCCGGAAGTGGCGAGCAGTACTTC	NA	TRBV4-3	TRBJ2-7	NA
CASSQELRYEQYF	TGCGCCAGCAGCCAAGAACTAAGGTACGAGCAGTACTTC	NA	TRBV4-1	TRBJ2-7	NA
CASRRDMNTEAFF	TGTGCCAGTAGAAGGGATATGAACACTGAAGCTTTCTTT	NA	TRBV19	TRBJ1-1	NA
CASSPETGGTWYGYTF	TGTGCCAGCAGTCCCGAGACGGGCGGAACTTGGTATGGCTACACCTTC	once	TRBV7-8	TRBJ1-2	NA
CASSGLAGLNEQFF	TGTGCCAGCAGCGGACTAGCGGGACTTAATGAGCAGTTCTTC	NA	TRBV9	TRBJ2-1	TRBD2
CASSLGGGLAGGQERETQYF	TGTGCCAGCAGCTTGGGTGGGGGGCTAGCGGGAGGCCAAGAGCGGGAGACCCAGTACTTC	NA	TRBV5-4	TRBJ2-5	TRBD2
CASSQDTRGSPYNEQFF	TGCGCCAGCAGCCAAGATACTCGCGGGAGCCCCTACAATGAGCAGTTCTTC	NA	TRBV4-3	TRBJ2-1	TRBD2
CTSSPNIPGLGPYNEQFF	TGCACCAGCAGCCCCAATATACCGGGACTAGGGCCCTACAATGAGCAGTTCTTC	NA	TRBV1	TRBJ2-1	NA
CASSIRTGANTEAFF	TGTGCCAGCAGCATCCGGACAGGGGCGAACACTGAAGCTTTCTTT	few	TRBV14	TRBJ1-1	TRBD1
CASSARTGIAGSLTKNIQYF	TGTGCCAGCAGTGCCCGGACGGGGATAGCGGGAAGTCTGACCAAAAACATTCAGTACTTC	NA	TRBV6-1	TRBJ2-4	TRBD2
CASSLNSGELFF	TGTGCCAGCAGTTTGAACAGCGGGGAGCTGTTTTTT	NA	TRBV2	TRBJ2-2	NA
CASSDTARGPTGELFF	TGTGCCAGCAGCGACACCGCGAGGGGGCCCACCGGGGAGCTGTTTTTT	NA	TRBV5-4	TRBJ2-2	TRBD1
CASSFSDRTSGNTIYF	TGTGCCAGCAGTTTTTCGGACAGGACCTCTGGAAACACCATATATTTT	NA	TRBV28	TRBJ1-3	TRBD1
CASSSPGEWEQYF	TGTGCCAGCAGTTCTCCAGGGGAGTGGGAGCAGTACTTC	NA	TRBV28	TRBJ2-7	NA
CASSIQGISPEQYF	TGTGCCAGCAGCATACAGGGAATATCCCCCGAGCAGTACTTC	NA	TRBV2	TRBJ2-7	NA
CASRDRGGASHEQYF	TGTGCCAGCAGGGACCGGGGGGGGGCGTCACACGAGCAGTACTTC	NA	TRBV2	TRBJ2-7	TRBD2
CASSELGSGNTIYF	TGTGCCAGCAGTGAACTGGGGTCTGGAAACACCATATATTTT	NA	TRBV6-1	TRBJ1-3	NA
CASSPPRRQGGSGANVLTF	TGTGCCAGCTCACCACCGAGGCGACAGGGAGGCTCTGGGGCCAACGTCCTGACTTTC	NA	TRBV18	TRBJ2-6	NA
CASSFTTGSGANVLTF	TGCGCCAGCAGCTTCACTACAGGGTCTGGGGCCAACGTCCTGACTTTC	once	TRBV5-1	TRBJ2-6	NA